This T cell receptor (beta chain) originates from a study of radiation and T cells in renal cell carcinoma. Time point denoted: blood 2 weeks post-SBRT. Treatment reported: 15 Gy SBRT to primary tumor, nephrectomy 4 weeks later. Measured with immunoSEQ multiplex PCR; TCRdb has only the in-frame clones, and not every one. Of over 55,000 clones listed, around 80% were seen once; the top ten hold over 6%. The germline V gene has CDR1 WSHSY and CDR2 SAAADI. V lost 6 bases and J 5 bases, leaving 7 bases between the germline ends. The CDR3 is 11 residues long. Sequencing used blood, obtained from a patient whose treatment included radiotherapy and nephrectomy. This TCR was sampled from a man in his fifties or sixties with renal cell carcinoma. This sequence joins TRBV10-2 and TRBJ2-5; unclear D gene. The CDR3 protein is CASRLGETQYF. The CDR3 DNA follows: TGCGCCAGCAGACTCGGGGAGACCCAGTACTTC.